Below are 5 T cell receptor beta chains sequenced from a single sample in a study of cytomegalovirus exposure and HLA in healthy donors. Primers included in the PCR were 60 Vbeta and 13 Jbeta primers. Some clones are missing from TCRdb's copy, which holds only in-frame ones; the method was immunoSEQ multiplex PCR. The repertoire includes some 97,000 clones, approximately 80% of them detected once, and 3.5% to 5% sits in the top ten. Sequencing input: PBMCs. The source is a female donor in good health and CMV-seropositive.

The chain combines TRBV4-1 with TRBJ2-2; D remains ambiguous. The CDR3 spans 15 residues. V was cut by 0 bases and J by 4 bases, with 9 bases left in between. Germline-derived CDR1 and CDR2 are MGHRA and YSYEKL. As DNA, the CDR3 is TGCGCCAGCAGCCAAGATATGAGTGGCACCGGGGAGCTGTTTTTT. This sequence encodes CASSQDMSGTGELFF.

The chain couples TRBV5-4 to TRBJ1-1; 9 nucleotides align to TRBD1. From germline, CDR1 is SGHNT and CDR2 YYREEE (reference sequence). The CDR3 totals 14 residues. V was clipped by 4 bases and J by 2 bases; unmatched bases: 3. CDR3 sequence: CASSRQGGNTEAFF. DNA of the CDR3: TGTGCCAGCAGCAGACAGGGGGGAAACACTGAAGCTTTCTTT. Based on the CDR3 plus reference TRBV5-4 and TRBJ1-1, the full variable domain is ETGVTQSPTHLIKTRGQQVTLRCSSQSGHNTVSWYQQALGQGPQFIFQYYREEENGRGNFPPRFSGLQFPNYSSELNVNALELDDSALYLCASSRQGGNTEAFFGQGTRLTVV.

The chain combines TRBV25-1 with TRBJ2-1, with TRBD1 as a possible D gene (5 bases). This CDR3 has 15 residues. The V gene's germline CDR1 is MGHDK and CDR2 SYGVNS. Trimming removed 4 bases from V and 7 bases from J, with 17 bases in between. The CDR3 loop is CASSAPRGPRNEQFF. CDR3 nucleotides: TGTGCCAGCAGTGCGCCTAGGGGCCCTAGAAATGAGCAGTTCTTC.

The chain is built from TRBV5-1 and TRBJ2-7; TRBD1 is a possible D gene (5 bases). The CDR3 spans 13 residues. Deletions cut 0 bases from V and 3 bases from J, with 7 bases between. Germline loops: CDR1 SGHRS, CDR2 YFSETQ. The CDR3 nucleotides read TGCGCCAGCAGCTTGGTACAGGACTACGAGCAGTACTTC. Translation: CASSLVQDYEQYF.

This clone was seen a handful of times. CDR3 sequence reads: CASSLSGTGGRGVYGYTF. Here the CDR3 DNA reads TGTGCCAGCAGCTTGTCCGGGACAGGGGGCCGGGGTGTTTATGGCTACACCTTC. The V call is TRBV5-5, the J call TRBJ1-2, with 12 bases matching TRBD1. In germline, CDR1 is SGHKS, CDR2 YYEKEE (reference sequence). The CDR3 length is 18 residues. Losses at the gene ends were 1 base for V and 5 bases for J; bases not matched to a gene: 12.